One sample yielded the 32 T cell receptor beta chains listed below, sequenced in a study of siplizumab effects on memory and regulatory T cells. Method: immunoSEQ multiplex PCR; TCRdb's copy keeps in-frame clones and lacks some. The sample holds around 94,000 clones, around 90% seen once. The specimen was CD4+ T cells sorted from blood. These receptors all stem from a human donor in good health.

The CDR3 nucleotides read TGTGCCAGCCGCCCAGGGGGCTCCGGGGAGCTGTTTTTT. Its translation: CASRPGGSGELFF. The chain has TRBV6-4 and TRBJ2-2, with 8 positions matching TRBD1. V was pared by 8 bases and J by 6 bases, with 5 bases of the junction left unmatched. Germline CDR1 and CDR2: MRHNA and SNTAGT. This CDR3 contains 13 residues.

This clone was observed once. CDR3 sequence: CATSRDRDRVSYEQYF. CDR3 DNA: TGTGCCACCAGCAGAGATCGGGACAGGGTCTCCTACGAGCAGTACTTC. The V call is TRBV15, the J call TRBJ2-5; 9 nucleotides align to TRBD1. The J call may not be correct, given that the DNA end is closer to TRBJ2-7. This CDR3 contains 16 residues. Germline loops: CDR1 LNHNV, CDR2 YYDKDF (reference sequence).

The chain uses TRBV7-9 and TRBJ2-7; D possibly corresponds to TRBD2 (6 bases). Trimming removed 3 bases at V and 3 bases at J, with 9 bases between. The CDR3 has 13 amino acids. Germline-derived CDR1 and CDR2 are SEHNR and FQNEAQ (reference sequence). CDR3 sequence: CASSLGLFYEQYF. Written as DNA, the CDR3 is TGTGCCAGCAGCTTGGGACTCTTCTACGAGCAGTACTTC.

The CDR3 DNA is TGTGCCAGCAGCTACAGACGGGGCCTCACAGATACGCAGTATTTT. This gives the protein CASSYRRGLTDTQYF. V and J are TRBV5-8 and TRBJ2-3; D tentatively reads TRBD1 or TRBD2 (5 bases each). V was pared by 3 bases and J by 2 bases, with 13 bases between. Per the germline V gene, CDR1 is SGHTS and CDR2 is YDEGEE. The CDR3 spans 15 residues.

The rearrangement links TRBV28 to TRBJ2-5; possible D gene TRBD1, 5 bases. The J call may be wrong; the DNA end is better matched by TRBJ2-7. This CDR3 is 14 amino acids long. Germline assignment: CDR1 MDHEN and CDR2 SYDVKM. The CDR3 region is CASSRQSRRYEQYF. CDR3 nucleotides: TGTGCCAGCAGCCGACAGTCCAGGAGATACGAGCAGTACTTC.

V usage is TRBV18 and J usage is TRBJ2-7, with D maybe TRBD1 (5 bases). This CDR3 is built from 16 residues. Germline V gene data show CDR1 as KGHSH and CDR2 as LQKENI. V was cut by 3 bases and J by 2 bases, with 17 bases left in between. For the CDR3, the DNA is TGTGCCAGCTCACCGCATCAGGGCGGCAGAACCTACGAGCAGTACTTC. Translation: CASSPHQGGRTYEQYF. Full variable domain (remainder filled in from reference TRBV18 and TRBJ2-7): NAGVMQNPRHLVRRRGQEARLRCSPMKGHSHVYWYRQLPEEGLKFMVYLQKENIIDESGMPKERFSAEFPKEGPSILRIQQVVRGDSAAYFCASSPHQGGRTYEQYFGPGTRLTVT.

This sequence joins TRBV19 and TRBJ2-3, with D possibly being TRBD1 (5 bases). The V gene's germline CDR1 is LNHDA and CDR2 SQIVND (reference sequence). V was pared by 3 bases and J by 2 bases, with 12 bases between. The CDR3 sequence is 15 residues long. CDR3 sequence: CASSMWGRTTDTQYF. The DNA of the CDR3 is TGTGCCAGTAGTATGTGGGGCAGAACCACAGATACGCAGTATTTT.

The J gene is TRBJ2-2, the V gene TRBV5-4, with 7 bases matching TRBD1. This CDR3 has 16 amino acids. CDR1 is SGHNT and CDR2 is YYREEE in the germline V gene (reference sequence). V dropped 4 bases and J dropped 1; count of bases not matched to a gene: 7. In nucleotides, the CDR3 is TGTGCCAGCAGCCCGGGACAGAGGAAGAACACCGGGGAGCTGTTTTTT. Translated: CASSPGQRKNTGELFF.

CDR3 sequence: CASSSGLQQFF. CDR3 sequence (DNA): TGTGCCAGCAGCTCCGGACTACAGCAGTTCTTC. The rearrangement links TRBV7-2 to TRBJ2-1; D is possibly TRBD2 (6 bases). The CDR3 has 11 amino acids. Germline V CDR1 and CDR2: SGHTA, FQGNSA. V shed 4 bases and J shed 11 bases, with 9 bases lying between them.

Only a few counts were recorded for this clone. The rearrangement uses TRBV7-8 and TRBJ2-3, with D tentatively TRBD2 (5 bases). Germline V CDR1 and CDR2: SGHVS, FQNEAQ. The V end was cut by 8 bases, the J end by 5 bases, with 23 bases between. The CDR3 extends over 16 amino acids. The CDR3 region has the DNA TGTGCCAGCCTCCCTACGGCTAGCATTTTTTTAGATACGCAGTATTTT. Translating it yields CASLPTASIFLDTQYF.

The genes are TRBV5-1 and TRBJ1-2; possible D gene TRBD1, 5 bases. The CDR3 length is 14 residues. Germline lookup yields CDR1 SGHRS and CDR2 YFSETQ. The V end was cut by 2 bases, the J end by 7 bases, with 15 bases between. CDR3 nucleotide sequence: TGCGCCAGCAGCTTCAGGGAGACCAGGATTGGCTACACCTTC. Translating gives CASSFRETRIGYTF.

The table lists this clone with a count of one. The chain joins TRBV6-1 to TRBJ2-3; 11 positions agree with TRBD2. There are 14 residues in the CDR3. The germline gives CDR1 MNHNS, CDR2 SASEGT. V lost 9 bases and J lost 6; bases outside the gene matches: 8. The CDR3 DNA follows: TGTGCCAGTGACTCGACTAGCGGGATTGATACGCAGTATTTT. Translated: CASDSTSGIDTQYF.

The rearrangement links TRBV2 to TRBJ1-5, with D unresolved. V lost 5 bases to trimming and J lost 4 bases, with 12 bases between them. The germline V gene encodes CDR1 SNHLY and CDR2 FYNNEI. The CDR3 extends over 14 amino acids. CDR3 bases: TGTGCCAGCAGTCTCGACTTCTCTAATCAGCCCCAGCATTTT. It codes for CASSLDFSNQPQHF.

As DNA, the CDR3 is TGTGCCAGCAGTGAAACAGTGGCGGATACGCAGTATTTT. It specifies CASSETVADTQYF. The chain couples TRBV6-1 to TRBJ2-3; D is uncertain. The V end was cut by 2 bases, the J end by 6 bases, with 9 bases between. CDR3 length equals 13 residues. CDR1 is MNHNS, CDR2 SASEGT, per germline.

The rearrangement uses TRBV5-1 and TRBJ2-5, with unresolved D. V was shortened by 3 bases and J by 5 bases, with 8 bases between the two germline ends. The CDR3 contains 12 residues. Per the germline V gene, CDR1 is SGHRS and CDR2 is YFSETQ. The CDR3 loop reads CASSSTLETQYF. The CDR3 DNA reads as TGCGCCAGCAGCTCAACCCTGGAGACCCAGTACTTC.

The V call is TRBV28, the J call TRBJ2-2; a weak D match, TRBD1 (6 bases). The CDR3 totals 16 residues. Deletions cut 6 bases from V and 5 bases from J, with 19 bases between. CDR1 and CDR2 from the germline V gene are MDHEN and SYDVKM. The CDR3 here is CASRNDNVGATGELFF. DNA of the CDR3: TGTGCCAGCAGGAATGACAACGTGGGGGCGACCGGGGAGCTGTTTTTT.

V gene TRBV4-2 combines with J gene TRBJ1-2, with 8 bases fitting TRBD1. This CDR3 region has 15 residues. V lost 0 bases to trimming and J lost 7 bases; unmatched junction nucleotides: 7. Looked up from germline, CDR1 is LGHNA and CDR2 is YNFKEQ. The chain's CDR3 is CASSQDSGGVGGYTF. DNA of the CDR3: TGTGCCAGCAGCCAAGATTCAGGGGGCGTGGGTGGCTACACCTTC.

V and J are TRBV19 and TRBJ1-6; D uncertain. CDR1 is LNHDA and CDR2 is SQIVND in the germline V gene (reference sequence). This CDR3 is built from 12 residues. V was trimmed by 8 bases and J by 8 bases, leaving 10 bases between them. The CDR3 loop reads CASQAGYSPLHF. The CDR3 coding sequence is TGTGCCAGTCAGGCGGGGTATTCACCCCTCCACTTT.

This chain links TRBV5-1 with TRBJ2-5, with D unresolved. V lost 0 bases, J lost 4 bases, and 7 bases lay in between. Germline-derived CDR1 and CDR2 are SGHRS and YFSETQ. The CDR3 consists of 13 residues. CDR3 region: CASSLASRETQYF. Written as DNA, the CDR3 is TGCGCCAGCAGCTTGGCCAGTCGAGAGACCCAGTACTTC.

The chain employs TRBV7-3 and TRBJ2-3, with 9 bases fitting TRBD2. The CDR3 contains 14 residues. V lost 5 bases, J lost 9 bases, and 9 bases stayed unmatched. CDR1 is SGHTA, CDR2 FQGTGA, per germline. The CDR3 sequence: CASSDTSAGGTQYF. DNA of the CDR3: TGTGCCAGCAGCGACACTAGCGCGGGAGGGACGCAGTATTTT.

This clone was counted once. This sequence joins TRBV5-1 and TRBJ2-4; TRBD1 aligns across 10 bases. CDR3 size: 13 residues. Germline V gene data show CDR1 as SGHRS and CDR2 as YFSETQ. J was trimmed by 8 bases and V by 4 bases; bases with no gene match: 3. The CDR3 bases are TGCGCCAGCAGCCCCGGGACAGGGGACATTCAGTACTTC. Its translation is CASSPGTGDIQYF.

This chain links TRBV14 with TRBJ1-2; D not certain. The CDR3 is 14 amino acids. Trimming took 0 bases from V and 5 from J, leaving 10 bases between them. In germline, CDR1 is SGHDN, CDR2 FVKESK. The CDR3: CASSQDRIGYGYTF. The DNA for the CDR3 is TGTGCCAGCAGCCAAGACAGGATAGGATATGGCTACACCTTC.

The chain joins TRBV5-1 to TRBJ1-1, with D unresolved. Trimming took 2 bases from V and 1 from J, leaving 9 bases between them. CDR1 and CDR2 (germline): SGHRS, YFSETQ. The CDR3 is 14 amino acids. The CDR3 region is CASSFGIPNTEAFF. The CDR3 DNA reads TGCGCCAGCAGCTTCGGCATTCCGAACACTGAAGCTTTCTTT.

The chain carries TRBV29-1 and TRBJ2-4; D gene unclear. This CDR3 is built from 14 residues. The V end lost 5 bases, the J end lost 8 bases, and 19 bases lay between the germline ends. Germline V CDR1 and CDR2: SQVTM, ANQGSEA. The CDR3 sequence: CSVLLDTLRYIQYF. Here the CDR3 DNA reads TGCAGCGTTCTACTGGATACGTTAAGGTACATTCAGTACTTC.

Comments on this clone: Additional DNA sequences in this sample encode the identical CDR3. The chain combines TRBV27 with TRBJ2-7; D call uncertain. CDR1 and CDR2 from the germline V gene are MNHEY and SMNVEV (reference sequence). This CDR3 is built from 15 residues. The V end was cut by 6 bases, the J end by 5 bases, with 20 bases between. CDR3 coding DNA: TGTGCCAGCAGCCAGAGACGCGCCCTGTCTCACGAGCAGTACTTC. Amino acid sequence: CASSQRRALSHEQYF.

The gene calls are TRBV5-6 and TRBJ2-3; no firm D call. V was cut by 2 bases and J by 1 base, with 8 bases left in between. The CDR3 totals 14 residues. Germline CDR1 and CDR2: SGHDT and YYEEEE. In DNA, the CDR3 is TGTGCCAGCAGCTTCGGGCCCGGCACAGATACGCAGTATTTT. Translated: CASSFGPGTDTQYF.

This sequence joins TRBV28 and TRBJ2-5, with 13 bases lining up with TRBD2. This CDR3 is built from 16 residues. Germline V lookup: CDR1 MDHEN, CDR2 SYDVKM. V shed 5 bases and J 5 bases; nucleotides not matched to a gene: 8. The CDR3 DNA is TGTGCCAGCAGTCCTGGACTAGCGGGAGTCCGGGAGACCCAGTACTTC. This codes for CASSPGLAGVRETQYF.

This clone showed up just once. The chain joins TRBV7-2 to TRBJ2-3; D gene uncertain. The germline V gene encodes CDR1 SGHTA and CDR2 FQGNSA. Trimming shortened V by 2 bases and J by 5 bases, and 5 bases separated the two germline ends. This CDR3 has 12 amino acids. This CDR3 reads CASSLRLDTQYF. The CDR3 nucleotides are TGTGCCAGCAGCTTAAGGTTAGATACGCAGTATTTT.

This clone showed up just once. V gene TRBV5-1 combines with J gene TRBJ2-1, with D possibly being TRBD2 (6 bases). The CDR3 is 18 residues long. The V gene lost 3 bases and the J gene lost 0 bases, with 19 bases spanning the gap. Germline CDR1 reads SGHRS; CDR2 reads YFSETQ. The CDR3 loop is CASSSYQLAQSSYNEQFF. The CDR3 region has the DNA TGCGCCAGCAGCTCCTACCAACTAGCTCAAAGCTCCTACAATGAGCAGTTCTTC.

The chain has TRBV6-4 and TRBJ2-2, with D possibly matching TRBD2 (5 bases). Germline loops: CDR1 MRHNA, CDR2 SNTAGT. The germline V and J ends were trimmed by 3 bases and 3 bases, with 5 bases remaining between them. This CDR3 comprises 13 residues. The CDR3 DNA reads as TGTGCCAGCAGTGAGGACTACACCGGGGAGCTGTTTTTT. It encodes CASSEDYTGELFF.

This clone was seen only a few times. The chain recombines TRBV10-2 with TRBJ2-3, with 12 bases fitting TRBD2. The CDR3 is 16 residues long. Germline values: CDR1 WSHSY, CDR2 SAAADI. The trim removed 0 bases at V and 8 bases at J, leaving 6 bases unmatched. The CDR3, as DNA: TGCGCCAGCAGTGAGTCGGGACTAGCGGGCGTTGTTACGCAGTATTTT. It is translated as CASSESGLAGVVTQYF.

The CDR3 DNA is TGTGCCAGCAGCGTGGTAGTAGGTGCGAATGAAGCTTTCTTT. Translated, it gives CASSVVVGANEAFF. The chain recombines TRBV7-8 with TRBJ1-1; no clear D gene. This CDR3 is 14 amino acids long. Germline CDR1 and CDR2: SGHVS and FQNEAQ. V shed 5 bases and J shed 7 bases, with 17 bases lying between them.